One sample yielded the 31 T cell receptor beta chains listed below, sequenced in a study of T cells after yellow fever vaccination. Via MiXCR, TCRdb re-called the 5' RACE reads, giving one row per CDR3 protein. The sample gives hundreds of thousands of distinct CDR3 sequences, approximately 13% of which show up once; 11% to 15% is in the top ten. This material consisted of PBMCs, taken on the day of the yellow fever booster vaccination. The receptors were sampled from a man younger than 45 who received the YFV17D yellow fever vaccine.

The rearrangement links TRBV5-5 to TRBJ2-5; D possibly corresponds to TRBD1 (6 bases). Trimming removed 4 bases at V and 0 bases at J, with 7 bases between. The CDR3 spans 13 residues. Germline-derived CDR1 and CDR2 are SGHKS and YYEKEE (reference sequence). In nucleotides, the CDR3 is TGTGCCAGCAGCGGGACATACCAAGAGACCCAGTACTTC. It specifies CASSGTYQETQYF.

There are a few counts of this clonotype. The V call is TRBV20-1, the J call TRBJ2-7, with TRBD1 as a possible D gene (6 bases). V lost 6 bases to trimming and J lost 1 base, with 16 bases between them. Germline CDR1 reads DFQATT; CDR2 reads SNEGSKA (reference sequence). The CDR3 is 14 amino acids. The CDR3 nucleotides read TGCAGTGCCAACAGGGCTTTGTCATCCTACGAGCAGTACTTC. This sequence encodes CSANRALSSYEQYF.

This clonotype was seen repeatedly, ten times or more. This chain links TRBV7-3 with TRBJ2-3; 9 nucleotides align to TRBD2. Trimming cost V 5 bases and J 0 bases; bases outside gene matches: 6. The CDR3 totals 16 residues. Germline V CDR1 and CDR2: SGHTA, FQGTGA. CDR3 region: CASSPTTSGSTDTQYF. In nucleotides, the CDR3 is TGTGCCAGCAGCCCAACCACTAGCGGGAGCACAGATACGCAGTATTTT.

This clonotype was picked up a small number of times. The chain employs TRBV7-9 and TRBJ2-1; no clear D gene. The CDR3 sequence is 14 residues long. Germline CDR1 and CDR2: SEHNR and FQNEAQ (reference sequence). The V and J ends lost 5 bases and 4 bases respectively, with 12 bases between them. The CDR3 protein is CASSPVDPYNEQFF. The CDR3, as DNA: TGTGCCAGCAGCCCCGTCGACCCGTACAATGAGCAGTTCTTC.

The chain couples TRBV12-3 or TRBV12-4 to TRBJ2-7; 7 bases are a match to TRBD2. CDR3 length: 14 residues. V shed 3 bases, J shed 6 bases, and the junction held 8 bases outside the gene matches. The CDR3 DNA reads TGTGCCAGCAGTTTGGGCGGGAGAAGTTTCGAGCAGTACTTC. The encoded protein is CASSLGGRSFEQYF.

This clonotype was recorded a few times. CDR3 sequence: CASSRDRTTSQETQYF. The CDR3 DNA sequence: TGTGCCAGCAGCCGGGACAGGACTACCTCGCAAGAGACCCAGTACTTC. This chain links TRBV2 with TRBJ2-5, with TRBD1 matching 8 bases. The V gene's germline CDR1 is SNHLY and CDR2 FYNNEI. This CDR3 spans 16 amino acids. V dropped 6 bases and J dropped 2; count of bases not matched to a gene: 11.

This clonotype was counted a few times. The gene calls are TRBV10-3 and TRBJ2-7; a possible D gene is TRBD2 (6 bases). This CDR3 has 13 amino acids. The germline V and J ends were trimmed by 4 bases and 3 bases, with 10 bases remaining between them. The V gene's germline CDR1 is ENHRY and CDR2 SYGVKD. This chain's CDR3 is CAISGRLDYEQYF. Here the CDR3 DNA reads TGTGCCATCAGTGGTAGACTAGACTACGAGCAGTACTTC.

This rearrangement joins TRBV5-1 to TRBJ2-2; TRBD2 matches 11 bases. CDR3 length equals 17 residues. The V segment lost 0 bases and the J segment 5 bases; nucleotides outside the gene matches: 6. The germline V gene has CDR1 SGHRS and CDR2 YFSETQ. The CDR3 region is CASSLASSGRVTGELFF. The CDR3 region has the DNA TGCGCCAGCAGCTTGGCCAGTAGCGGGAGGGTGACCGGGGAGCTGTTTTTT.

This clonotype was observed a handful of times. This chain links TRBV20-1 with TRBJ1-5, with D uncertain. Germline V gene data show CDR1 as DFQATT and CDR2 as SNEGSKA (reference sequence). The V gene lost 2 bases and the J gene lost 3 bases, with 14 bases spanning the gap. This CDR3 is built from 15 residues. CDR3 DNA sequence: TGCAGTGCTAGAAGTTCCCGGAACTTCAATCAGCCCCAGCATTTT. Translation: CSARSSRNFNQPQHF.

The chain employs TRBV6-6 and TRBJ2-7, with TRBD2 identical over 14 bases. CDR3 size: 11 residues. CDR1 and CDR2 (germline): MNHNY, SVGAGI (reference sequence). The CDR3: CASSSGTSGSV. The CDR3, as DNA: TGTGCCAGCAGTAGCGGGACTAGCGGGAGTGTC.

This chain links TRBV5-1 with TRBJ2-7, with D perhaps matching TRBD1 (6 bases). The CDR3 loop spans 13 amino acids. Trimming stripped 1 base from V and 4 bases from J, with 9 bases between. Germline CDR1 is SGHRS and CDR2 is YFSETQ. The CDR3 loop is CASSLTQGYEQYF. CDR3 nucleotides: TGCGCCAGCAGCTTGACCCAGGGGTACGAGCAGTACTTC.

This clonotype was counted between two and nine times. V is TRBV4-2 and J is TRBJ1-1; possible D gene TRBD1, 6 bases. Trimming left V 0 bases short and J 5 bases short, with 16 bases between. This CDR3 region has 16 residues. CDR1 and CDR2 (germline): LGHNA, YNFKEQ. The CDR3 loop reads CASSQDQTGGGTEAFF. The CDR3 DNA follows: TGTGCCAGCAGCCAAGACCAGACAGGAGGTGGGACTGAAGCTTTCTTT.

CDR3 loop: CASSFLTPGGADTQYF. The CDR3 DNA reads TGTGCCAGCAGTTTCCTGACTCCGGGGGGCGCAGATACGCAGTATTTT. The chain links TRBV27 to TRBJ2-3; D may be TRBD2 (7 bases). The CDR3 is 16 amino acids. V was pared by 3 bases and J by 4 bases, with 17 bases between. CDR1 is MNHEY and CDR2 is SMNVEV in the germline V gene (reference sequence).

The V and J genes are TRBV29-1 and TRBJ2-5; 10 bases fit TRBD2. The CDR3 is 13 amino acids. The V segment lost 6 bases and the J segment 5 bases; nucleotides outside the gene matches: 6. The germline CDR1 and CDR2 sequences are SQVTM and ANQGSEA. The CDR3 sequence: CSVSGRAVETQYF. In DNA form, the CDR3 reads TGCAGCGTGAGCGGGAGGGCCGTTGAGACCCAGTACTTC.

This clonotype was seen only a few times. The rearrangement uses TRBV6-2 or TRBV6-3 and TRBJ2-1, with 8 positions matching TRBD2. The V and J ends lost 2 bases and 7 bases, in that order; junction bases with no gene match: 7. The CDR3 has 15 residues. Germline values: CDR1 MNHEY, CDR2 SVGEGT. CDR3 coding DNA: TGTGCCAGCAGTTACGGACTAGCCGGTCGGAATGAGCAGTTCTTC. Amino acid sequence: CASSYGLAGRNEQFF.

About this clonotype itself: One end of the junction does not line up with germline, which may come from a read error. The chain joins TRBV2 to TRBJ2-3; 10 nucleotides line up with TRBD2. Germline lookup yields CDR1 SNHLY and CDR2 FYNNEI. The CDR3 is 18 amino acids. CDR3 residues: CACSFEVLAGFRTDTQYF. CDR3 nucleotide sequence: TGTGCCTGCAGTTTTGAAGTACTAGCGGGATTTCGCACAGATACGCAGTATTTT.

A few counts support this clonotype. This chain joins TRBV5-1 and TRBJ2-2, with D unresolved. Germline V gene lookup returns CDR1 SGHRS and CDR2 YFSETQ. The V end was cut by 7 bases, the J end by 5 bases, with 15 bases between. This CDR3 has 14 residues. DNA for the CDR3: TGCGCCAGCGGGGATGGGATAGAGACCGGGGAGCTGTTTTTT. Amino acids: CASGDGIETGELFF.

The chain joins TRBV6-2 or TRBV6-3 to TRBJ2-1; D is unresolved. This CDR3 is 11 amino acids long. From germline, CDR1 is MNHEY and CDR2 SVGEGT. Trimming removed 7 bases at V and 9 bases at J, with 10 bases between. In DNA form, the CDR3 reads TGTGCCAGCACTGGCCTGTTTGAGCAGTTCTTC. Translated: CASTGLFEQFF.

The CDR3 sequence is CASSIGTHSGEQFF. The CDR3 coding sequence is TGTGCCAGCAGTATCGGGACGCACTCGGGTGAGCAGTTCTTC. The chain joins TRBV3-1 to TRBJ2-1, with D perhaps being TRBD1 or TRBD2 (5 bases each). Germline CDR1 reads LGHDT; CDR2 reads YNNKEL (reference sequence). The V and J ends lost 6 bases and 9 bases respectively, with 18 bases between them. There are 14 residues in the CDR3.

V is TRBV7-2 and J is TRBJ2-1; no clear D. Trimming cost V 5 bases and J 5 bases, with 10 bases left between them. This CDR3 spans 13 amino acids. Per the germline V gene, CDR1 is SGHTA and CDR2 is FQGNSA. The chain's CDR3 is CASSKDTNNEQFF. CDR3 coding DNA: TGTGCCAGCAGCAAAGACACAAACAATGAGCAGTTCTTC.

The CDR3 nucleotides read TGCAGCGTTGATTTTGGGGACAGGGTTTACTTC. It yields the protein CSVDFGDRVYF. The chain recombines TRBV29-1 with TRBJ2-5; 9 bases fit TRBD1. CDR1 is SQVTM and CDR2 is ANQGSEA in the germline V gene. The CDR3 consists of 11 residues. J gave up 14 bases and V 3 bases, and 7 bases lay outside the gene matches.

The rearrangement links TRBV19 to TRBJ2-1, with 8 nucleotides matching TRBD2. The CDR3 spans 17 residues. V was pared by 3 bases and J by 0 bases, with 7 bases of the junction left unmatched. The V gene's germline CDR1 is LNHDA and CDR2 SQIVND (reference sequence). CDR3 region: CASSIGGLAGSYNEQFF. DNA of the CDR3: TGTGCCAGTAGTATTGGTGGGCTAGCGGGCTCCTACAATGAGCAGTTCTTC.

The chain links TRBV4-3 to TRBJ1-1; D gene uncertain. Deletions cut 0 bases from V and 8 bases from J, with 10 bases between. CDR3 length: 13 residues. The germline V gene encodes CDR1 LGHNA and CDR2 YSLEER. DNA of the CDR3: TGCGCCAGCAGCCAAGATTGGAGGAGGGAAGCTTTCTTT. Amino acids: CASSQDWRREAFF.

CDR3 residues: CASSFKEGNTIYF. The DNA for the CDR3 is TGTGCCAGCAGCTTTAAGGAGGGAAACACCATATATTTT. The genes are TRBV7-8 and TRBJ1-3; no clear D. The length of the CDR3 is 13 residues. Germline V lookup: CDR1 SGHVS, CDR2 FQNEAQ. V lost 3 bases and J lost 4, with 7 bases in between.

The chain combines TRBV5-1 with TRBJ2-1; tentatively, D is TRBD2 (6 bases). The CDR3 spans 14 residues. V dropped 6 bases and J dropped 5 bases, with 15 bases sitting between them. Germline values: CDR1 SGHRS, CDR2 YFSETQ. CDR3 DNA sequence: TGCGCCAGCACCAGGGAGGAGTTAGACAATGAGCAGTTCTTC. It yields the protein CASTREELDNEQFF. The full variable domain, in which reference TRBV5-1 and TRBJ2-1 provide the parts outside the CDR3, is KAGVTQTPRYLIKTRGQQVTLSCSPISGHRSVSWYQQTPGQGLQFLFEYFSETQRNKGNFPGRFSGRQFSNSRSEMNVSTLELGDSALYLCASTREELDNEQFFGPGTRLTVL.

This clonotype has more than one count but fewer than ten. The chain employs TRBV6-2 or TRBV6-3 and TRBJ2-5, with a tentative D call TRBD2 (6 bases). This CDR3 is 16 amino acids long. V dropped 6 bases and J dropped 1 base, with 18 bases sitting between them. In germline, CDR1 is MNHEY, CDR2 SVGEGT. As DNA, the CDR3 is TGTGCCAGCAGACTATGGGACTCTAACTTCCAAGAGACCCAGTACTTC. It translates to CASRLWDSNFQETQYF.

This clonotype was found a few times. The V and J genes are TRBV19 and TRBJ1-5, with D perhaps matching TRBD1 (6 bases). Germline assignment: CDR1 LNHDA and CDR2 SQIVND (reference sequence). The V gene lost 4 bases and the J gene lost 4 bases, with 14 bases spanning the gap. This CDR3 spans 15 amino acids. CDR3 in DNA: TGTGCCAGTAGTACCCTGACAGGAGGTAATCAGCCCCAGCATTTT. It translates to CASSTLTGGNQPQHF.

This clonotype was found a few times. V is TRBV20-1 and J is TRBJ2-1; D might be TRBD2 (6 bases). Germline-derived CDR1 and CDR2 are DFQATT and SNEGSKA (reference sequence). Trimming stripped 6 bases from V and 4 bases from J, with 10 bases between. CDR3 length equals 12 residues. CDR3 nucleotide sequence: TGCAGTGCACCGGGAGCGTACAATGAGCAGTTCTTC. It yields the protein CSAPGAYNEQFF.

This clonotype was detected only a few times. The V gene is TRBV20-1, the J gene TRBJ2-1, with a weak D call TRBD2 (7 bases). The CDR3 extends over 15 amino acids. Trimming left V 3 bases short and J 7 bases short, with 19 bases between. CDR1 is DFQATT, CDR2 SNEGSKA, per germline (reference sequence). For the CDR3, the DNA is TGCAGTGCTAGGGTTAGCGGAGGGGGACTAAATGAGCAGTTCTTC. It encodes CSARVSGGGLNEQFF.

The sample holds a few counts of this clonotype. The chain joins TRBV7-2 to TRBJ2-3, with 8 bases identical to TRBD2. This CDR3 comprises 15 residues. CDR1 is SGHTA and CDR2 is FQGNSA in the germline V gene. V lost 2 bases, J lost 3 bases, and 4 bases stayed unmatched. The CDR3 here is CASSLFGGRTDTQYF. The CDR3 DNA follows: TGTGCCAGCAGCTTATTCGGCGGGAGGACAGATACGCAGTATTTT.

The V and J genes are TRBV10-3 and TRBJ2-2; TRBD2 might be the D (6 bases). The CDR3 spans 13 residues. Per germline, CDR1 ENHRY and CDR2 SYGVKD. The germline V and J ends were trimmed by 6 bases and 6 bases, with 11 bases remaining between them. CDR3 region: CAISPSGAGELFF. CDR3 in DNA: TGTGCCATCAGCCCCTCGGGAGCCGGGGAGCTGTTTTTT.